This T cell receptor beta chain appears in the sequencing data of a study of human T cells and chemical hapten exposure. Time point noted: healthy volunteer bleed at 6 weeks. Unfractionated whole blood was the source of the extracted total RNA. This clonotype appeared many times. What it binds is not known. For the library, individual cDNA molecules each received unique molecular identifiers. TCRdb redid the calling of the RACE reads with MiXCR, one entry per CDR3 protein. Of about 80,000 distinct CDR3 sequences listed, about 9.2% are singletons. Broader study findings: TCRs above 1 in 1000 frequency stayed constant with DPC sensitization.

Sequenced material: whole blood. This receptor was identified in a female donor in good health. Some clones in this sample may be carry-over from other donors' samples.

The CDR3 DNA sequence: TGTGCCAGCACCCCCTTCGGGAGCTCCTACAATGAGCAGTTCTTC. This translates into CASTPFGSSYNEQFF. The chain joins TRBV12-3 or TRBV12-4 to TRBJ2-1; D possibly corresponds to TRBD2 (6 bases). The CDR3 totals 15 residues. V was shortened by 7 bases and J by 0 bases, with 13 bases between the two germline ends.